This T cell receptor beta chain was recovered during a study of T cell changes during pregnancy in multiple sclerosis. The table came from immunoSEQ multiplex PCR; TCRdb's copy has only in-frame clones and leaves some out. The table has around 57,000 clones, approximately 92% seen once. CDR1 ENHRY and CDR2 SYGVKD come from the germline V gene. Between the trimmed V and J ends, which lost 2 bases and 2 bases, there was a span of 15 bases. The CDR3 consists of 16 residues. This sequence was found in a female donor in good health, enrolled as a control in a pregnancy study. The chain is built from TRBV10-3 and TRBJ1-2; D gene ambiguous. The sample here was CD4+ T cells from peripheral blood mononuclear cells, taken after pregnancy. The CDR3 bases are TGTGCCATCAGTGAGGCGCACAATGGAGGAAACTATGGCTACACCTTC. It specifies CAISEAHNGGNYGYTF.